The 22 T cell receptor beta chains presented below share a single source sample, sequenced in a study of T cell changes during pregnancy in multiple sclerosis. Clones were read by immunoSEQ multiplex PCR, and TCRdb kept only the in-frame ones, dropping some. The sample carries under 55,000 clones, roughly 90% recorded once. The sequenced sample consisted of PBMCs (not recorded whether the cells were cultured). These receptors were taken from a female donor with multiple sclerosis, enrolled in a pregnancy study.

The chain combines TRBV19 with TRBJ1-1, with 10 positions matching TRBD1. Germline loops: CDR1 LNHDA, CDR2 SQIVND (reference sequence). After removal of 4 bases from V and 5 bases from J, the junction contained 10 bases not matched to a gene. The CDR3 is 16 amino acids. The CDR3 here is CASSRPGGTGVTEAFF. CDR3 DNA: TGTGCCAGTAGTAGACCCGGTGGGACAGGGGTTACTGAAGCTTTCTTT.

The CDR3 DNA sequence: TGTGCCAGTAGTATTGAGCTGGGGGATACGCAGTATTTT. This encodes CASSIELGDTQYF. The chain carries TRBV19 and TRBJ2-3; D is ambiguous. Trimming removed 3 bases from V and 6 bases from J, with 10 bases in between. The CDR3 loop spans 13 amino acids. Germline CDR1 is LNHDA and CDR2 is SQIVND (reference sequence). The variable domain in full, completed from reference TRBV19 and TRBJ2-3, reads DGGITQSPKYLFRKEGQNVTLSCEQNLNHDAMYWYRQDPGQGLRLIYYSQIVNDFQKGDIAEGYSVSREKKESFPLTVTSAQKNPTAFYLCASSIELGDTQYFGPGTRLTVL.

This clone was found once. The V and J genes are TRBV9 and TRBJ2-2, with D uncertain. The CDR3 has 12 amino acids. With 0 bases removed from V and 6 bases from J, the gap between germline ends came to 3 bases. Germline lookup yields CDR1 SGDLS and CDR2 YYNGEE. DNA for the CDR3: TGTGCCAGCAGCGTAGTTGCCGGGGAGCTGTTTTTT. Its translation: CASSVVAGELFF.

The chain joins TRBV10-3 to TRBJ1-3; the D gene is possibly TRBD1 (6 bases). V was trimmed by 4 bases and J by 7 bases, leaving 17 bases between them. The CDR3 runs to 15 residues. Germline values: CDR1 ENHRY, CDR2 SYGVKD. The CDR3 nucleotides read TGTGCCATCAGTGCTTGGGCGGACAGCCAGAACACCATATATTTT. It is translated as CAISAWADSQNTIYF.

This sequence joins TRBV9 and TRBJ1-5; D uncertain. Deletions cut 0 bases from V and 2 bases from J, with 6 bases between. CDR1 SGDLS and CDR2 YYNGEE come from the germline V gene. This CDR3 has 14 amino acids. The CDR3 DNA reads TGTGCCAGCAGCGTAGACCCAGGCAATCAGCCCCAGCATTTT. Protein: CASSVDPGNQPQHF.

The J gene is TRBJ1-2, the V gene TRBV27; possibly TRBD1 for D (6 bases). CDR1 and CDR2 from the germline V gene are MNHEY and SMNVEV (reference sequence). The germline V and J ends were trimmed by 0 bases and 4 bases, with 12 bases remaining between them. There are 15 residues in the CDR3. The CDR3 loop reads CASSLSVRGGYGYTF. In nucleotides, the CDR3 is TGTGCCAGCAGTTTATCAGTCAGGGGTGGCTATGGCTACACCTTC.

In nucleotides, the CDR3 is TGTGCCACAAACAGGGGCAACATGAACACTGAAGCTTTCTTT. It translates to CATNRGNMNTEAFF. The chain has TRBV5-4 and TRBJ1-1; 7 bases line up with TRBD1. CDR3 length equals 14 residues. J was trimmed by 0 bases and V by 9 bases; bases with no gene match: 8. Germline V CDR1 and CDR2: SGHNT, YYREEE (reference sequence).

The CDR3 here is CASSPRTDSNTEAFF. The CDR3 nucleotides are TGTGCCAGCAGCCCGCGGACAGATTCGAACACTGAAGCTTTCTTT. This chain connects TRBV5-5 to TRBJ1-1; the D gene is possibly TRBD1 (6 bases). Germline CDR1 and CDR2: SGHKS and YYEKEE (reference sequence). The V end lost 4 bases, the J end lost 1 base, and 14 bases lay between the germline ends. The CDR3 is made up of 15 amino acids.

This chain links TRBV5-8 with TRBJ2-1, with D unresolved. V dropped 4 bases and J dropped 8 bases, with 13 bases sitting between them. Germline assignment: CDR1 SGHTS and CDR2 YDEGEE. The CDR3 is 13 amino acids. The DNA of the CDR3 is TGTGCCAGCAGCGCTCAGGCTAGGGATGAGCAGTTCTTC. This sequence encodes CASSAQARDEQFF.

The chain links TRBV5-1 to TRBJ2-7, with D perhaps matching TRBD1 or TRBD2 (5 bases each). Trimming shortened V by 4 bases and J by 3 bases, and 14 bases separated the two germline ends. Germline V lookup: CDR1 SGHRS, CDR2 YFSETQ. The CDR3 contains 14 residues. CDR3 sequence (DNA): TGCGCCAGCAGCGAAGGGACCGATATCTACGAGCAGTACTTC. Its translation: CASSEGTDIYEQYF.

About this clone: Other DNA sequences in this sample translate to the same CDR3. The genes are TRBV7-2 and TRBJ2-1; D remains unclear. The CDR3 contains 13 residues. V was shortened by 1 base and J by 0 bases, with 1 base between the two germline ends. Per germline, CDR1 SGHTA and CDR2 FQGNSA. As DNA, the CDR3 is TGTGCCAGCAGCTTAGGCTCCTACAATGAGCAGTTCTTC. It is translated as CASSLGSYNEQFF.

This clone was observed a single time. V and J are TRBV27 and TRBJ2-7; a weak D match, TRBD2 (6 bases). Trimming cost V 5 bases and J 3 bases, with 8 bases left between them. CDR3 length: 12 amino acids. CDR1 is MNHEY, CDR2 SMNVEV, per germline (reference sequence). CDR3 DNA: TGTGCCAGCAGTGGGGGGAGCTACGAGCAGTACTTC. Residues: CASSGGSYEQYF.

The J gene is TRBJ2-7, the V gene TRBV27, with D uncertain. Trimming stripped 6 bases from V and 0 bases from J, with 15 bases between. From germline, CDR1 is MNHEY and CDR2 SMNVEV (reference sequence). The CDR3 extends over 15 amino acids. CDR3 coding DNA: TGTGCCAGCAGCAAGAGGTGGCTAGACTCCTACGAGCAGTACTTC. Translation gives CASSKRWLDSYEQYF.

V gene TRBV5-4 combines with J gene TRBJ2-3; D gene uncertain. The length of the CDR3 is 12 residues. Trimming pared 4 bases from V and 0 bases from J, leaving 3 bases between. The germline gives CDR1 SGHNT, CDR2 YYREEE (reference sequence). The CDR3 is CASSRSTDTQYF. The CDR3 nucleotides are TGTGCCAGCAGCCGTAGCACAGATACGCAGTATTTT.

The chain links TRBV30 to TRBJ1-1; D is unresolved. The CDR3 sequence is 13 residues long. Trimming took 4 bases from V and 0 from J, leaving 9 bases between them. Germline V gene lookup returns CDR1 GTSNPN and CDR2 SVGIG (reference sequence). CDR3 in DNA: TGTGCCTGGAAGTCTTGGGTGAACACTGAAGCTTTCTTT. This translates into CAWKSWVNTEAFF. The full variable domain, in which reference TRBV30 and TRBJ1-1 provide the parts outside the CDR3, is SQTIHQWPATLVQPVGSPLSLECTVEGTSNPNLYWYRQAAGRGLQLLFYSVGIGQISSEVPQNLSASRPQDRQFILSSKKLLLSDSGFYLCAWKSWVNTEAFFGQGTRLTVV.

The rearrangement joins TRBV13 to TRBJ1-1; 8 bases match TRBD1. The V segment lost 6 bases and the J segment 6 bases; nucleotides outside the gene matches: 9. Germline CDR1 PRHDT, CDR2 FYEKMQ (reference sequence). The CDR3 loop spans 14 amino acids. The CDR3 sequence is CASRWYETGAEAFF. CDR3 nucleotide sequence: TGTGCCAGCAGATGGTATGAGACAGGGGCTGAAGCTTTCTTT.

This chain connects TRBV4-1 to TRBJ2-7; maybe TRBD1 (6 bases). Deletions cut 0 bases from V and 3 bases from J, with 9 bases between. Germline loops: CDR1 MGHRA, CDR2 YSYEKL. The CDR3 runs 14 residues. CDR3: CASSQDPRGYEQYF. The CDR3 DNA is TGCGCCAGCAGCCAAGATCCCAGGGGCTACGAGCAGTACTTC.

This chain joins TRBV25-1 and TRBJ2-4; 10 bases agree with TRBD1. With V trimmed by 5 bases and J by 3 bases, 7 bases remained unmatched. CDR3 size: 16 residues. Germline assignment: CDR1 MGHDK and CDR2 SYGVNS. The CDR3, as DNA: TGTGCCAGCAGTCCCGGACAGGGGGTAGACAAAAACATTCAGTACTTC. This sequence encodes CASSPGQGVDKNIQYF.

The chain has TRBV19 and TRBJ2-3; TRBD1 matches 7 bases. Germline CDR1 LNHDA, CDR2 SQIVND (reference sequence). This CDR3 spans 14 amino acids. Losses at the gene ends were 7 bases for V and 3 bases for J; bases not matched to a gene: 7. DNA for the CDR3: TGTGCCAGTAAGTGGGACAGCAGGACAGATACGCAGTATTTT. It translates to CASKWDSRTDTQYF.

The chain recombines TRBV27 with TRBJ1-2; TRBD1 aligns across 8 bases. Germline V gene sequence: CDR1 MNHEY, CDR2 SMNVEV (reference sequence). The ends lost 5 bases at V and 1 base at J; junction bases unmatched: 6. This CDR3 has 15 residues. CDR3 amino acids: CASSPRTGINYGYTF. The CDR3 DNA is TGTGCCAGCAGTCCCCGGACAGGGATTAACTATGGCTACACCTTC.

In its sample, this clone was seen once. This chain connects TRBV11-3 to TRBJ2-3; no firm D call. V dropped 1 base and J dropped 0 bases, with 8 bases sitting between them. The CDR3 sequence is 15 residues long. Germline-derived CDR1 and CDR2 are SGHNT and YENEEA. CDR3 sequence reads: CASSLGALSTDTQYF. The CDR3 region has the DNA TGTGCCAGCAGCTTAGGAGCCCTTAGCACAGATACGCAGTATTTT. Drawing the rest from reference TRBV11-3 and TRBJ2-3, the complete variable domain is EAGVVQSPRYKIIEKKQPVAFWCNPISGHNTLYWYLQNLGQGPELLIRYENEEAVDDSQLPKDRFSAERLKGVDSTLKIQPAELGDSAVYLCASSLGALSTDTQYFGPGTRLTVL.

This chain connects TRBV5-1 to TRBJ2-3, with D hard to call. The CDR3 extends over 15 amino acids. The ends were cut back, 4 bases at V and 0 bases at J, with 12 bases in the middle. Germline CDR1 SGHRS, CDR2 YFSETQ. Written as DNA, the CDR3 is TGCGCCAGCAGCCTCGGACGGTTAAGCACAGATACGCAGTATTTT. Residues: CASSLGRLSTDTQYF.